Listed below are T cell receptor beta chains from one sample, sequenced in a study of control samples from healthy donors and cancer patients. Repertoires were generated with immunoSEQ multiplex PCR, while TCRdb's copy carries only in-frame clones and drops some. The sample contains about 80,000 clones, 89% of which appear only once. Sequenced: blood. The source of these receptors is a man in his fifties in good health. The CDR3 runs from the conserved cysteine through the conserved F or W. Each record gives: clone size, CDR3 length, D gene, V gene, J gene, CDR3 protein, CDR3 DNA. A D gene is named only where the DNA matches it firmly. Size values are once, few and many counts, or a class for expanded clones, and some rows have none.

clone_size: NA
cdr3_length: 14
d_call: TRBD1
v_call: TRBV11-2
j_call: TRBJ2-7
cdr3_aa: CASSEINRGYEQYF
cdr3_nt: TGTGCCAGCAGCGAGATTAACAGGGGCTACGAGCAGTACTTC

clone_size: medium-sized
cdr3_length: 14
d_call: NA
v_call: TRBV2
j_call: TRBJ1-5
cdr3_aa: CASSEGRSNQPQHF
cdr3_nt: TGTGCCAGCAGCGAGGGGCGTAGCAATCAGCCCCAGCATTTT

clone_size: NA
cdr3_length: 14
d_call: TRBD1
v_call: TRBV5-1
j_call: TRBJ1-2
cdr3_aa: CASSGTGGVYGYTF
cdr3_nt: TGCGCCAGCAGTGGGACAGGGGGCGTCTATGGCTACACCTTC

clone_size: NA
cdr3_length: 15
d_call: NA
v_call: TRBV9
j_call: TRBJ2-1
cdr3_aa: CASSKTSNSYNEQFF
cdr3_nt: TGTGCCAGCAGCAAAACTAGCAACTCCTACAATGAGCAGTTCTTC

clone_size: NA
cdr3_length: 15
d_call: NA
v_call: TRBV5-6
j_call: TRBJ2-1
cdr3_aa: CASSLGPSGMNEQFF
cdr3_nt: TGTGCCAGCAGCCTCGGGCCCTCTGGGATGAATGAGCAGTTCTTC

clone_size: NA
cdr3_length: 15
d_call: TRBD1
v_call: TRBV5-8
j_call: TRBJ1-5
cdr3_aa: CASSGQGSGNQPQHF
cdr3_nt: TGTGCCAGCAGCGGACAGGGCTCAGGCAATCAGCCCCAGCATTTT

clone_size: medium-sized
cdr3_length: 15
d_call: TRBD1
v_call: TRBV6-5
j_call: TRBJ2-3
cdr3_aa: CASSPGTGGPDTQYF
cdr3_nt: TGTGCCAGCAGCCCCGGGACAGGGGGCCCAGATACGCAGTATTTT

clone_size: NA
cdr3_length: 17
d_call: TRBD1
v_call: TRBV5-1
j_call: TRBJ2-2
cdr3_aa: CASSLDPGQINTGELFF
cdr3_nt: TGCGCCAGCAGCTTGGACCCGGGACAGATAAACACCGGGGAGCTGTTTTTT

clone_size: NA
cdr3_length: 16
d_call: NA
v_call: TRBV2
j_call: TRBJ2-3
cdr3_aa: CASRQGLLTTTDTQYF
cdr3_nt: TGTGCCAGCAGACAGGGACTCCTTACTACCACAGATACGCAGTATTTT

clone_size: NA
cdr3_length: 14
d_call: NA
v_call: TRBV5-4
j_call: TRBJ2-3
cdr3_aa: CASSLGGASDTQYF
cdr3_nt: TGTGCCAGCAGCTTAGGGGGGGCCTCAGATACGCAGTATTTT

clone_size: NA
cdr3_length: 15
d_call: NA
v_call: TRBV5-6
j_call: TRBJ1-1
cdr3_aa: CASSLGVRMNTEAFF
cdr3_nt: TGTGCCAGCAGCTTGGGAGTCAGGATGAACACTGAAGCTTTCTTT

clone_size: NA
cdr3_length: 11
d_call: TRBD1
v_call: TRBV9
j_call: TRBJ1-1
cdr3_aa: CASSLTGPAFF
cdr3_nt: TGTGCCAGCAGCCTGACAGGGCCCGCTTTCTTT

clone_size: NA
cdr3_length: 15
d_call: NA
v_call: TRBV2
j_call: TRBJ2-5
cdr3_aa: CASSYLTGVGETQYF
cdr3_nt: TGTGCCAGCAGTTACTTAACGGGGGTGGGAGAGACCCAGTACTTC

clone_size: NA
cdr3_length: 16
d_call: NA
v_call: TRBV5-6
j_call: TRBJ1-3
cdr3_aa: CASSLGQSISGNTIYF
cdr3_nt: TGTGCCAGCAGCTTGGGACAGTCGATCTCTGGAAACACCATATATTTT

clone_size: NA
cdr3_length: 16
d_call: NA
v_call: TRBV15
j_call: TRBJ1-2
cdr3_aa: CATSGGIGTLNYGYTF
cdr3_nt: TGTGCCACCAGCGGCGGTATCGGGACGTTAAACTATGGCTACACCTTC

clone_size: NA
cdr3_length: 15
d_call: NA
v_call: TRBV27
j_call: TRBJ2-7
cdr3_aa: CASRGGTTSSYEQYF
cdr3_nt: TGTGCCAGCAGAGGGGGGACGACCAGCTCCTACGAGCAGTACTTC

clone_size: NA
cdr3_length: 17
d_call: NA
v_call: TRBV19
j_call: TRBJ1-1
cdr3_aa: CASSIVVSRHRNTEAFF
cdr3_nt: TGTGCCAGTAGTATAGTAGTCTCTCGACATAGGAACACTGAAGCTTTCTTT

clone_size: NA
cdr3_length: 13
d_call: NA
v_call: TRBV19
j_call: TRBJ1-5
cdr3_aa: CASSISGAQPQHF
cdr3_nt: TGTGCCAGTAGTATTTCGGGGGCTCAGCCCCAGCATTTT

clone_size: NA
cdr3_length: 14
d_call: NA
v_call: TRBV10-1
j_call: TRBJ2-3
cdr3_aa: CASRRGGYTDTQYF
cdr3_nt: TGCGCCAGCAGGAGAGGGGGGTACACAGATACGCAGTATTTT

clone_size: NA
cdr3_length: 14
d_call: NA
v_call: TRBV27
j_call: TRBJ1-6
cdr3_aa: CASSHRALGSPLHF
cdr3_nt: TGTGCCAGCAGTCACAGGGCCTTAGGTTCACCCCTCCACTTT

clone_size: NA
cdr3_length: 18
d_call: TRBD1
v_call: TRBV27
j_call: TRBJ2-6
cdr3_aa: CASSAMVGQSSGANVLTF
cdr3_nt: TGTGCCAGCAGTGCGATGGTGGGACAGAGCTCTGGGGCCAACGTCCTGACTTTC

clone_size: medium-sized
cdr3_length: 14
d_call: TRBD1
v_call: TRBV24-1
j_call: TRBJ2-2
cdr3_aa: CATSDLQGGGELFF
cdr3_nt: TGTGCCACCAGTGACTTACAGGGGGGCGGGGAGCTGTTTTTT

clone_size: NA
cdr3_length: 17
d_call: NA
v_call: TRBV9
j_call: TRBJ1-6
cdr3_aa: CASSVKSKSSYNSPLHF
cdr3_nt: TGTGCCAGCAGCGTGAAGAGTAAGAGCTCCTATAATTCACCCCTCCACTTT

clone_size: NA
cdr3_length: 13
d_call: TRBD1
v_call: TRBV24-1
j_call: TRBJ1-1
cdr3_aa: CATSDWTGTEAFF
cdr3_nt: TGTGCCACCAGTGATTGGACAGGTACTGAAGCTTTCTTT

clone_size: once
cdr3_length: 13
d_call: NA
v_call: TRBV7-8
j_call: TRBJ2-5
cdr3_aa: CASSSGLTETQYF
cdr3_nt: TGTGCCAGCAGCTCGGGGCTGACGGAGACCCAGTACTTC

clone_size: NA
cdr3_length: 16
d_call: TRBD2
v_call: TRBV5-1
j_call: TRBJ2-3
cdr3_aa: CASSSEAGAVTDTQYF
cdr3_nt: TGCGCCAGCAGCTCTGAAGCGGGAGCGGTCACAGATACGCAGTATTTT

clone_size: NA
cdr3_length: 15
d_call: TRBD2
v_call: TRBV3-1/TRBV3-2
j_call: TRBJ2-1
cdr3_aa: CASSPLGLASNEQFF
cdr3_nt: TGTGCCAGCAGCCCCCTCGGACTAGCGTCCAATGAGCAGTTCTTC

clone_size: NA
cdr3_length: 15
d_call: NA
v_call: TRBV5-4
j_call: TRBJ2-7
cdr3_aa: CASSQEAGTLHEQYF
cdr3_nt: TGTGCCAGCAGCCAAGAGGCCGGGACACTCCACGAGCAGTACTTC

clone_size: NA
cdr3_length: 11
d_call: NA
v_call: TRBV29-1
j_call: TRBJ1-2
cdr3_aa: CSVDSNYGYTF
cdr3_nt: TGCAGCGTTGACAGCAACTATGGCTACACCTTC

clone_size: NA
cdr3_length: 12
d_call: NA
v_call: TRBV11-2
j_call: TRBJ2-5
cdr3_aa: CASSLDSETQYF
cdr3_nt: TGTGCCAGCAGCTTAGATTCAGAGACCCAGTACTTC

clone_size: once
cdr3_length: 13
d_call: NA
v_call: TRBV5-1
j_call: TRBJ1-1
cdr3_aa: CASSGEVNTEAFF
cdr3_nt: TGCGCCAGCAGCGGGGAGGTGAACACTGAAGCTTTCTTT

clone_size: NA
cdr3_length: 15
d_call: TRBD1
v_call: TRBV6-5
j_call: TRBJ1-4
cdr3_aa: CASSPGTGGNEKLFF
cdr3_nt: TGTGCCAGCAGTCCGGGAACAGGGGGTAATGAAAAACTGTTTTTT

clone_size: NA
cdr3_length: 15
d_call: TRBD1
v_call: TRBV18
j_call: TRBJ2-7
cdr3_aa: CASSPQGQGTAEQYF
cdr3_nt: TGTGCCAGCTCACCACAAGGACAGGGGACTGCCGAGCAGTACTTC

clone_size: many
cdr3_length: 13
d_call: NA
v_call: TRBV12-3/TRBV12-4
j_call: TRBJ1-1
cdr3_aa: CASSTTVNTEAFF
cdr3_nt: TGTGCCAGCAGCACGACAGTGAACACTGAAGCTTTCTTT

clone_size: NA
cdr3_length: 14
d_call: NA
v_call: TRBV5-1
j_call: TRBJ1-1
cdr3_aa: CASSRGAPQAEAFF
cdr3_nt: TGCGCCAGCAGCCGGGGGGCCCCCCAGGCTGAAGCTTTCTTT

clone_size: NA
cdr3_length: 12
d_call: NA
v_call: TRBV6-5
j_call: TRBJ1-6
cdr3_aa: CAGASGLSPLHF
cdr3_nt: TGTGCCGGCGCCTCCGGCCTTTCACCCCTCCACTTT

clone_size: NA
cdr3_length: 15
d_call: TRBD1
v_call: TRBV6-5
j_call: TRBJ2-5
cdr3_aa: CASSPGQGYVQTQYF
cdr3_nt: TGTGCCAGCAGTCCGGGACAGGGGTATGTTCAGACCCAGTACTTC

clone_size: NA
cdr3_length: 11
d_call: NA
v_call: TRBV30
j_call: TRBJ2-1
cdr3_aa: CAGSQGYEQFF
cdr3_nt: TGTGCCGGCAGCCAGGGTTATGAGCAGTTCTTC

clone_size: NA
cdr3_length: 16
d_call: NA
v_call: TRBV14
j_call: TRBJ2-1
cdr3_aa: CASSQGGGGPWNEQFF
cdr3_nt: TGTGCCAGCAGCCAAGGTGGGGGGGGCCCTTGGAATGAGCAGTTCTTC

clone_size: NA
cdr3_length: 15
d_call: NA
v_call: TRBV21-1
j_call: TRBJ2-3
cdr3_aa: CARRGRGRGTDTQYF
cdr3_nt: TGTGCCAGACGAGGAAGGGGACGGGGCACAGATACGCAGTATTTT

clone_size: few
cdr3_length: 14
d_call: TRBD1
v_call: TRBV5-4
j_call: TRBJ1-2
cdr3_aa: CASSPRQGVIRYTF
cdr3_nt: TGTGCCAGCAGCCCAAGACAGGGGGTGATCCGCTACACCTTC

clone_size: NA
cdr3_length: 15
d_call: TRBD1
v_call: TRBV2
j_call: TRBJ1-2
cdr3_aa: CASVPGQGGRYGYTF
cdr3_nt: TGTGCCAGCGTCCCGGGACAGGGCGGTCGGTATGGCTACACCTTC

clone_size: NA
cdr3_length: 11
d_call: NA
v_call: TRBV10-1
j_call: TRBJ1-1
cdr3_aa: CATRDLEGAFF
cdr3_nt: TGCGCCACCCGGGATCTTGAGGGGGCTTTCTTT

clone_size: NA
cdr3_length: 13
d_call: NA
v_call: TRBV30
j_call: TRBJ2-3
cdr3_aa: CACTGTRADTQYF
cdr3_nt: TGTGCCTGCACCGGGACAAGGGCAGATACGCAGTATTTT

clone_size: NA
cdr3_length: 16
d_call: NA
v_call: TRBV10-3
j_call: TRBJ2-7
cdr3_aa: CAISESGGARTYEQYF
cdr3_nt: TGTGCCATCAGTGAGTCAGGGGGGGCAAGGACCTACGAGCAGTACTTC

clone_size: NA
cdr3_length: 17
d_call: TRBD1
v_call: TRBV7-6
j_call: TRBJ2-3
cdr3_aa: CASSRETGTVPTDTQYF
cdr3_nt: TGTGCCAGCAGCCGTGAAACCGGGACAGTCCCCACAGATACGCAGTATTTT

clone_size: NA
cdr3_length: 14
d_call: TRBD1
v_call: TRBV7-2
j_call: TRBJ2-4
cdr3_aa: CASSLGQGLDIQYF
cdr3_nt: TGTGCCAGCAGCTTGGGACAGGGTTTGGACATTCAGTACTTC

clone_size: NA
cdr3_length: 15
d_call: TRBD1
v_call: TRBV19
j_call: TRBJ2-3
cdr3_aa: CASSIPGTGIGTQYF
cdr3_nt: TGTGCCAGTAGTATTCCCGGGACAGGAATTGGGACGCAGTATTTT

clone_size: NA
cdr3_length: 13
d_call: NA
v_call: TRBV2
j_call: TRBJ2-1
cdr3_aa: CASRRQSYNEQFF
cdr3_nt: TGTGCCAGCCGAAGACAGAGCTACAATGAGCAGTTCTTC

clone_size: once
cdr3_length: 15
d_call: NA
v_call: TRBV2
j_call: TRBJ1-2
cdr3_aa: CASSSRDHHYYGYTF
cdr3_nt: TGTGCCAGCAGTAGCCGGGACCACCATTACTATGGCTACACCTTC

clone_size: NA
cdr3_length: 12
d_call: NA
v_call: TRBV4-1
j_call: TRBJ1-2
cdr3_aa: CASSQDSYGYTF
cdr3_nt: TGCGCCAGCAGCCAAGACAGCTATGGCTACACCTTC